This TCR beta chain derives from a study of Tregs in tolerant kidney transplant recipients. The nonmyeloablative bone marrow transplants came from related graft donors, with transient mixed chimerism. Thawed PBMCs were FACS-sorted into unstimulated CD4+CD25+CD127- regulatory T cells, CD4+CD25- non-regulatory cells, CD4 and CD8 cells. Germline CDR1 is DFQATT and CDR2 is SNEGSKA (reference sequence). With 3 bases clipped from V and 5 bases from J, the junction kept 18 bases outside the gene matches. CDR3 length: 18 residues. Sequencing used immunoSEQ multiplex PCR; TCRdb keeps in-frame clones, though not all of them. The specimen's table records about 15,000 clones. As for this clone: The read is 3 residues too short to cover the CDR3 end, so that end is filled in from the germline J gene.

The clonotype was recovered from a human patient who received a combined kidney and bone marrow transplant. Some T cells may be the graft donor's. The rearrangement links TRBV20-1 to TRBJ2-5; 10 bases match TRBD1. Sample: CD4+ T cells from blood (PBMCs), taken 12 months after the transplant. CDR3 residues: CSARTHRDRGGSWETQYF. The sequenced CDR3 bases are TGCAGTGCTAGGACCCACCGGGACAGGGGTGGCTCATGGGAGACC.